The 26 T cell receptor beta chains given below trace back to one sample, sequenced in a study of T cell changes during pregnancy in multiple sclerosis. TCRdb keeps only in-frame clones here, not all; method: immunoSEQ multiplex PCR. Of about 38,000 clones listed, 90% to 95% are singletons. Material: CD8+ T cells from peripheral blood mononuclear cells, obtained in the third trimester of pregnancy. The receptors were sampled from a female donor with multiple sclerosis, enrolled in a pregnancy study.

The gene calls are TRBV19 and TRBJ1-5, with 7 bases that match TRBD1. V lost 7 bases and J lost 6; bases outside the gene matches: 6. The CDR3 spans 13 residues. Germline CDR1 LNHDA, CDR2 SQIVND (reference sequence). The CDR3 region has the DNA TGTGCCAGTACCCCGACAGGGTTTCAGCCCCAGCATTTT. Protein sequence: CASTPTGFQPQHF.

This chain uses TRBV10-1 with TRBJ2-7, with a possible D match to TRBD1 (5 bases). Between the trimmed V and J ends, which lost 4 bases and 5 bases, there was a span of 15 bases. There are 14 residues in the CDR3. Germline V gene data show CDR1 as WNHNN and CDR2 as SYGVQD (reference sequence). CDR3 protein: CASSASDTWHEQYF. In DNA form, the CDR3 reads TGCGCCAGCAGTGCTTCGGACACATGGCACGAGCAGTACTTC.

This chain links TRBV14 with TRBJ2-7; D is unresolved. V was cut by 3 bases and J by 3 bases, with 9 bases left in between. CDR3 size: 13 residues. Germline V gene data show CDR1 as SGHDN and CDR2 as FVKESK. For the CDR3, the DNA is TGTGCCAGCAGCCAGGGCTTGTACTACGAGCAGTACTTC. This sequence encodes CASSQGLYYEQYF.

V usage is TRBV27 and J usage is TRBJ1-5; possible D gene TRBD1, 6 bases. Germline CDR1 is MNHEY and CDR2 is SMNVEV (reference sequence). Trimming left V 5 bases short and J 1 base short, with 12 bases between. There are 15 residues in the CDR3. The CDR3 DNA reads TGTGCCAGCAGTCCCGGGACATCAAGCAATCAGCCCCAGCATTTT. Protein product: CASSPGTSSNQPQHF.

V is TRBV6-5 and J is TRBJ1-1; D may be TRBD1 (6 bases). V dropped 5 bases and J dropped 4 bases, with 11 bases sitting between them. Germline CDR1 and CDR2: MNHEY and SVGAGI. The CDR3 consists of 13 residues. This CDR3 is CASSTTGSTEAFF. As DNA, the CDR3 is TGTGCCAGCAGTACAACAGGGAGCACTGAAGCTTTCTTT.

The V gene is TRBV5-6, the J gene TRBJ2-3; TRBD2 matches at 8 bases. The CDR3 consists of 13 residues. Germline V gene sequence: CDR1 SGHDT, CDR2 YYEEEE. J gave up 10 bases and V 7 bases, and 11 bases lay outside the gene matches. The CDR3 sequence: CASYTGGREAQYF. The DNA for the CDR3 is TGTGCCAGCTATACCGGGGGGCGGGAGGCGCAGTATTTT.

The rearrangement joins TRBV4-1 to TRBJ2-3; D possibly corresponds to TRBD2 (6 bases). The CDR3 is 16 residues long. Trimming pared 1 base from V and 6 bases from J, leaving 17 bases between. The V gene's germline CDR1 is MGHRA and CDR2 YSYEKL. CDR3: CASSQAEGLAIDTQYF. The CDR3 nucleotides are TGCGCCAGCAGCCAAGCAGAGGGACTTGCGATCGATACGCAGTATTTT.

This clone has a single count. The chain recombines TRBV7-6 with TRBJ2-1; D is perhaps TRBD2 (5 bases). Looked up from germline, CDR1 is SGHVS and CDR2 is FNYEAQ. This CDR3 comprises 12 residues. Trimming shortened V by 5 bases and J by 9 bases, and 11 bases separated the two germline ends. CDR3 region: CASSPDWREQFF. The CDR3 nucleotides read TGTGCCAGCAGCCCGGACTGGCGTGAGCAGTTCTTC.

J is TRBJ2-7 and V is TRBV27, with 10 bases fitting TRBD1. The germline V gene has CDR1 MNHEY and CDR2 SMNVEV (reference sequence). The CDR3 has 14 residues. Germline trimming cut 2 bases from V and 3 bases from J; bases unmatched to any gene: 1. For the CDR3, the DNA is TGTGCCAGCAGTTTAAGGACAGGGGGCTACGAGCAGTACTTC. Amino acid sequence: CASSLRTGGYEQYF.

V gene TRBV9 combines with J gene TRBJ1-3; TRBD1 matches at 7 bases. V dropped 0 bases and J dropped 4; count of bases not matched to a gene: 4. Germline CDR1 SGDLS, CDR2 YYNGEE. This CDR3 has 15 amino acids. CDR3 sequence reads: CASSVEGTEGNTIYF. CDR3 nucleotides: TGTGCCAGCAGCGTAGAGGGGACAGAAGGAAACACCATATATTTT.

The CDR3 DNA follows: TGTGCCAGCAGTAAGGCGACAGATTTGAACACTGAAGCTTTCTTT. Residues: CASSKATDLNTEAFF. The chain is built from TRBV6-5 and TRBJ1-1; tentative D call: TRBD1 (5 bases). The CDR3 totals 15 residues. Germline V gene lookup returns CDR1 MNHEY and CDR2 SVGAGI. The V end was cut by 5 bases, the J end by 0 bases, with 13 bases between.

This chain uses TRBV19 with TRBJ2-7; D is perhaps TRBD1 (6 bases). Trimming removed 5 bases from V and 0 bases from J, with 17 bases in between. The CDR3 runs 16 residues. The V gene's germline CDR1 is LNHDA and CDR2 SQIVND (reference sequence). The CDR3 loop is CASSFNRAGDSYEQYF. The CDR3 nucleotides are TGTGCCAGTAGTTTCAACAGGGCCGGGGACTCCTACGAGCAGTACTTC.

The chain is built from TRBV9 and TRBJ1-2; D call uncertain. Per germline, CDR1 SGDLS and CDR2 YYNGEE. The V end was cut by 1 base, the J end by 6 bases, with 10 bases between. The CDR3 runs 13 residues. The CDR3 DNA reads TGTGCCAGCAGCGTAACCTCGGGGAATGGCTACACCTTC. Translated: CASSVTSGNGYTF. Filled out from reference TRBV9 and TRBJ1-2, the complete variable domain reads DSGVTQTPKHLITATGQRVTLRCSPRSGDLSVYWYQQSLDQGLQFLIQYYNGEERAKGNILERFSAQQFPDLHSELNLSSLELGDSALYFCASSVTSGNGYTFGSGTRLTVV.

The chain joins TRBV15 to TRBJ1-5; perhaps TRBD1 as D (6 bases). Trimming removed 3 bases at V and 4 bases at J, with 13 bases between. CDR1 is LNHNV, CDR2 YYDKDF, per germline (reference sequence). This CDR3 has 15 residues. The CDR3 nucleotides read TGTGCCACCAGCAGGATGGACAGTCCTAATCAGCCCCAGCATTTT. Translating it yields CATSRMDSPNQPQHF.

This chain uses TRBV7-8 with TRBJ1-2, with 7 bases matching TRBD1. This CDR3 is built from 15 residues. The germline V gene has CDR1 SGHVS and CDR2 FQNEAQ. J gave up 5 bases and V 5 bases, and 11 bases lay outside the gene matches. The CDR3 nucleotides read TGTGCCAGCAGCCTGGAGAGACAGGGCCTTTATGGCTACACCTTC. Amino acid sequence: CASSLERQGLYGYTF.

CDR3 sequence (DNA): TGTGCCACCAGCAGAGATGCGGGGGGGCAAGGGGAGACCCAGTACTTC. Translated, it gives CATSRDAGGQGETQYF. The chain recombines TRBV15 with TRBJ2-5, with TRBD2 identical over 9 bases. After removal of 0 bases from V and 5 bases from J, the junction contained 7 bases not matched to a gene. The germline gives CDR1 LNHNV, CDR2 YYDKDF (reference sequence). CDR3 length: 16 residues. Filled out from reference TRBV15 and TRBJ2-5, the complete variable domain reads DAMVIQNPRYQVTQFGKPVTLSCSQTLNHNVMYWYQQKSSQAPKLLFHYYDKDFNNEADTPDNFQSRRPNTSFCFLDIRSPGLGDTAMYLCATSRDAGGQGETQYFGPGTRLLVL.

V is TRBV29-1 and J is TRBJ1-6, with 9 bases fitting TRBD1. Germline CDR1 is SQVTM and CDR2 is ANQGSEA. The CDR3 extends over 15 amino acids. The V and J ends lost 7 bases and 8 bases, in that order; junction bases with no gene match: 12. The CDR3 loop reads CSGGDRDREYSPLHF. DNA of the CDR3: TGCAGCGGTGGAGACCGGGACAGGGAATATTCACCCCTCCACTTT. Supplemented by reference TRBV29-1 and TRBJ1-6, the full variable domain reads SAVISQKPSRDICQRGTSLTIQCQVDSQVTMMFWYRQQPGQSLTLIATANQGSEATYESGFVIDKFPISRPNLTFSTLTVSNMSPEDSSIYLCSGGDRDREYSPLHFGNGTRLTVT.

CDR3 in DNA: TGTGCCAGCAGCATAGCGGAGACGCCCTACGAGCAGTACTTC. It codes for CASSIAETPYEQYF. The chain recombines TRBV19 with TRBJ2-7; possibly TRBD2 for D (6 bases). Trimming took off 9 bases at V and 2 bases at J, with 17 bases between the two ends. The CDR3 sequence is 14 residues long. In germline, CDR1 is LNHDA, CDR2 SQIVND (reference sequence).

The chain joins TRBV20-1 to TRBJ2-7; 7 bases are shared with TRBD2. Unmatched junction bases numbered 5, after V lost 5 bases and J lost 7 bases. CDR3 length equals 11 residues. The germline V gene has CDR1 DFQATT and CDR2 SNEGSKA (reference sequence). CDR3 protein: CSASREGEQYF. For the CDR3, the DNA is TGCAGTGCTTCCAGGGAGGGGGAGCAGTACTTC.

A single count supports this clone. The gene calls are TRBV11-1 and TRBJ2-5; TRBD1 might be the D (5 bases). The CDR3 covers 16 residues. Germline-derived CDR1 and CDR2 are SGHAT and FQDESV (reference sequence). The germline V and J ends were trimmed by 3 bases and 2 bases, with 16 bases remaining between them. The DNA for the CDR3 is TGTGCCAGCAGCTTTAGTATAATCTCAGGGCAAGAGACCCAGTACTTC. Amino acids: CASSFSIISGQETQYF.

The rearrangement uses TRBV7-2 and TRBJ1-4; 10 bases are shared with TRBD1. The CDR3 consists of 15 residues. After removal of 3 bases from V and 5 bases from J, the junction contained 3 bases not matched to a gene. Germline V gene sequence: CDR1 SGHTA, CDR2 FQGNSA. CDR3 in DNA: TGTGCCAGCAGCTTGCCGGGACAGGGGAATGAAAAACTGTTTTTT. It yields the protein CASSLPGQGNEKLFF.

The V gene is TRBV19, the J gene TRBJ2-1, with 10 bases fitting TRBD1. This CDR3 spans 16 amino acids. The trim removed 6 bases at V and 5 bases at J, leaving 10 bases unmatched. CDR1 and CDR2 (germline): LNHDA, SQIVND (reference sequence). CDR3 nucleotide sequence: TGTGCCAGTAGCACTGGGGGACAGGGGATGAACAATGAGCAGTTCTTC. Protein sequence: CASSTGGQGMNNEQFF.

V is TRBV7-8 and J is TRBJ2-3; the match to TRBD2 covers 14 bases. V was pared by 5 bases and J by 4 bases, with 8 bases of the junction left unmatched. From germline, CDR1 is SGHVS and CDR2 FQNEAQ. The length of the CDR3 is 17 residues. CDR3 coding DNA: TGTGCCAGCAGCACCAGACTAGCGGGGGGGGCAGCAGATACGCAGTATTTT. Translating gives CASSTRLAGGAADTQYF.

The chain uses TRBV9 and TRBJ2-6; 7 nucleotides agree with TRBD1. Germline CDR1 and CDR2: SGDLS and YYNGEE. The CDR3 extends over 20 amino acids. The trim removed 3 bases at V and 0 bases at J, leaving 15 bases unmatched. CDR3: CASSDGGQVPSFSGANVLTF. The CDR3 DNA follows: TGTGCCAGCAGCGACGGAGGACAGGTCCCCTCGTTCTCTGGGGCCAACGTCCTGACTTTC.

The V gene is TRBV5-8, the J gene TRBJ1-2, with D perhaps matching TRBD1 (5 bases). The CDR3 contains 17 residues. V was cut by 4 bases and J by 3 bases, with 22 bases left in between. The germline CDR1 and CDR2 sequences are SGHTS and YDEGEE. CDR3 sequence: CASSQRRGESQDYGYTF. For the CDR3, the DNA is TGTGCCAGCAGCCAGAGGCGGGGGGAGTCGCAGGACTATGGCTACACCTTC.

The J gene is TRBJ2-7, the V gene TRBV6-1; no definite D call. Germline CDR1 and CDR2: MNHNS and SASEGT. This CDR3 has 10 amino acids. The V end was cut by 4 bases, the J end by 6 bases, with 4 bases between. In nucleotides, the CDR3 is TGTGCCAGCAGTGCTCCCGAGCAGTACTTC. Its translation is CASSAPEQYF.